Listed below are T cell receptor beta chains from one sample, sequenced in a study of blood T cell repertoires in COVID-19. Profiled with immunoSEQ multiplex PCR; TCRdb holds only in-frame clones, not every one. The profile shows 65,000 to 80,000 clones, roughly four fifths of them singletons. Sequenced material: peripheral blood. Receptors were obtained from a human donor in a cohort sampled during active COVID-19. Each CDR3 is given with its conserved first and last residue. Each record gives: J gene, CDR3 length, clone size, V gene, D gene, CDR3 protein, CDR3 DNA. D genes are given only for firm matches. Only part of the rows carry a size: once, few, many, or a class if the clone is expanded.

TRBJ2-1 14 NA TRBV7-3 NA CASSLYDLSNEQFF TGTGCCAGCAGCTTATATGACTTATCCAATGAGCAGTTCTTC
TRBJ1-5 15 few TRBV10-2 TRBD1 CASSESTGEDQPQHF TGCGCCAGCAGTGAAAGTACAGGGGAAGATCAGCCCCAGCATTTT
TRBJ1-2 14 NA TRBV19 NA CASNDKGRIYGYTF TGTGCCAGTAACGACAAGGGGCGCATCTATGGCTACACCTTC
TRBJ2-2 14 NA TRBV7-3 NA CASSPQRNAGELFF TGTGCCAGCAGCCCCCAGCGGAACGCCGGGGAGCTGTTTTTT
TRBJ1-1 14 NA TRBV11-3 TRBD1 CASSLQGSRTEAFF TGTGCCAGCAGCCTACAGGGGTCGCGAACTGAAGCTTTCTTT
TRBJ2-5 14 few TRBV6-1 NA CASSDGGSVETQYF TGTGCCAGCAGTGACGGGGGAAGCGTGGAGACCCAGTACTTC
TRBJ2-5 14 once TRBV9 NA CASSPQGDFETQYF TGTGCCAGCAGCCCCCAGGGGGACTTCGAGACCCAGTACTTC
TRBJ2-1 14 few TRBV9 TRBD2 CASSVRTGGGEQFF TGTGCCAGCAGCGTTAGGACGGGGGGAGGTGAGCAGTTCTTC
TRBJ2-5 15 NA TRBV10-1 TRBD2 CASSESAGVKETQYF TGCGCCAGCAGTGAGTCTGCGGGGGTCAAAGAGACCCAGTACTTC
TRBJ2-3 16 NA TRBV4-2 TRBD1 CASSPQQGAGADTQYF TGTGCCAGCAGCCCACAACAGGGGGCGGGCGCAGATACGCAGTATTTT
TRBJ2-1 16 few TRBV3-1/TRBV3-2 TRBD2 CASSPRLAGAYNEQFF TGTGCCAGCAGCCCCCGACTAGCGGGGGCCTACAATGAGCAGTTCTTC
TRBJ2-1 10 once TRBV7-9 NA CASSLREQFF TGTGCCAGCAGCTTGCGGGAGCAGTTCTTC
TRBJ2-1 17 few TRBV3-1/TRBV3-2 TRBD2 CASSQGDGLAGAHEQFF TGTGCCAGCAGCCAGGGGGATGGACTAGCGGGGGCCCATGAGCAGTTCTTC
TRBJ2-3 15 once TRBV7-9 NA CASSSLQELTDTQYF TGTGCCAGCAGCTCGTTACAGGAATTAACAGATACGCAGTATTTT
TRBJ1-3 15 NA TRBV7-6 NA CASSTWRGTGNTIYF TGTGCCAGCAGCACATGGCGGGGAACTGGAAACACCATATATTTT
TRBJ2-1 13 NA TRBV19 NA CASSIDSYNEQFF TGTGCCAGTAGTATAGATTCTTACAATGAGCAGTTCTTC
TRBJ1-6 13 NA TRBV15 NA CATRVGENSPLHF TGTGCCACCCGCGTAGGGGAAAATTCACCCCTCCACTTT
TRBJ1-1 13 NA TRBV4-1 NA CASRQGLDTEAFF TGCGCCAGCAGACAGGGCTTGGACACTGAAGCTTTCTTT
TRBJ2-7 13 NA TRBV7-6 NA CASSAQGPYEQYF TGTGCCAGCAGCGCTCAGGGGCCCTACGAGCAGTACTTC
TRBJ2-3 16 NA TRBV2 TRBD2 CASSEGVASGGYTQYF TGTGCCAGCAGTGAAGGGGTGGCTAGCGGGGGGTATACGCAGTATTTT
TRBJ2-1 15 NA TRBV10-1 TRBD2 CASSSGTSGAVEQFF TGCGCCAGCAGTTCCGGGACTAGCGGGGCCGTTGAGCAGTTCTTC
TRBJ1-6 16 NA TRBV19 NA CASSPRRQVQNSPLHF TGTGCCAGTAGTCCCCGTCGACAGGTACAAAATTCACCCCTCCACTTT
TRBJ1-6 15 NA TRBV27 NA CASSLQGRFNSPLHF TGTGCCAGCAGTTTACAGGGTCGGTTTAATTCACCCCTCCACTTT
TRBJ2-3 16 NA TRBV18 TRBD2 CASSLAGGNDADTQYF TGTGCCAGCTCACTAGCCGGGGGGAATGACGCAGATACGCAGTATTTT